The rows below give T cell receptor beta chains drawn from one sample of a study of blood T cell repertoires in COVID-19. Only in-frame clones appear in the TCRdb table, and some are missing; sequencing was by immunoSEQ multiplex PCR. The table includes 150,000 or so clones, around 81% detected once. The specimen was peripheral blood. These TCRs come from a man aged 65 to 79 who had recovered from COVID-19. Each CDR3 is given with its conserved first and last residue. The D gene is left open where the match is weak. Part of the rows lack a size; the others show once, few, many or a class for expanded clones.

>TRBV5-1|TRBD1|.|TRBJ1-5
TGCGCCAGCAGCTTGGGGACAGGGGCAGGTCAGCCCCAGCATTTT
CASSLGTGAGQPQHF
>TRBV3-1/TRBV3-2|.|.|TRBJ1-5
TGTGCCAGCAGCCAAGGACTTAGCAATCAGCCCCAGCATTTT
CASSQGLSNQPQHF
>TRBV18|.|.|TRBJ1-6
TGTGCCAGCTCAGAGGCAGGGGAAAATTCACCCCTCCACTTT
CASSEAGENSPLHF
>TRBV6-5|TRBD1|.|TRBJ1-2
TGTGCCAGCAGTTGGGGACAGCTCTATGGCTACACCTTC
CASSWGQLYGYTF
>TRBV5-4|TRBD1|.|TRBJ2-7
TGTGCCAGCAGCTTGGGGGGACAGGGATCCAGCGAGCAGTACTTC
CASSLGGQGSSEQYF
>TRBV28|.|.|TRBJ1-5
TGTGCCAGCAGTTTGGGTCGACTTAGCAATCAGCCCCAGCATTTT
CASSLGRLSNQPQHF
>TRBV5-4|.|.|TRBJ1-2
TGTGCCAGCAGCTTGGCCGGGCCAATTACAGGTGGCTACACCTTC
CASSLAGPITGGYTF
>TRBV28|.|.|TRBJ1-6
TGTGCCAGTACAGGGCAGAGTAATTCACCCCTCCACTTT
CASTGQSNSPLHF
>TRBV21-1|.|.|TRBJ2-1
TGTGCCTCGAAGGGCAGGGATCCGGGCAATGAGCAGTTCTTC
CASKGRDPGNEQFF
>TRBV5-6|.|.|TRBJ2-1
TGTGCCAGCAGCAACACCCTGACAGTGGGCAATGAGCAGTTCTTC
CASSNTLTVGNEQFF
>TRBV4-1|.|few|TRBJ2-3
TGCGCCAGCAGCCAATCCCTTTTCGCGCGTACGCAGTATTTT
CASSQSLFARTQYF
>TRBV29-1|TRBD2|.|TRBJ2-3
TGCAGCGTTGAGGGAGGGGCAGATACGCAGTATTTT
CSVEGGADTQYF
>TRBV19|TRBD2|.|TRBJ2-3
TGTGCCAGTAGCCGACTAGCGGGAGTGTCGGCTACGCAGTATTTT
CASSRLAGVSATQYF
>TRBV7-9|TRBD2|.|TRBJ2-1
TGTGCCAGCATAATAGCGGGAGTAACCTACAATGAGCAGTTCTTC
CASIIAGVTYNEQFF
>TRBV3-1/TRBV3-2|.|.|TRBJ2-3
TGTGCCAGCAGCCCAGGGAGCACAGATACGCAGTATTTT
CASSPGSTDTQYF
>TRBV28|TRBD2|.|TRBJ2-1
TGTGCCAGCAGTTTTATGGGGGGGACTACTCCTCCGAATGAGCAGTTCTTC
CASSFMGGTTPPNEQFF
>TRBV7-3|TRBD2|.|TRBJ2-1
TGTGCCAGCAGCCTAGCGGAAGGATCCTACAATGAGCAGTTCTTC
CASSLAEGSYNEQFF
>TRBV5-4|TRBD2|.|TRBJ2-3
TGTGCCAGCAGCTTGGCCCTAGCGGGAAGCACAGATACGCAGTATTTT
CASSLALAGSTDTQYF
>TRBV5-1|TRBD1|.|TRBJ1-6
TGCGCCAGCAGCTTGGTGGCAGGGGGGCTAGGAAGCTCACCCCTCCACTTT
CASSLVAGGLGSSPLHF
>TRBV20-1|.|.|TRBJ2-7
TGCAGTGCTCGCCGGGTTGGCGAGCAGTACTTC
CSARRVGEQYF
>TRBV10-3|TRBD1|.|TRBJ1-5
TGTGCCACCCGGACAGGGGGCGTGAGTCAGCCCCAGCATTTT
CATRTGGVSQPQHF
>TRBV28|TRBD2|.|TRBJ2-3
TGTGCCAGCAGTCTGGGGGAGGGCCTCACAGATACGCAGTATTTT
CASSLGEGLTDTQYF
>TRBV6-1|.|.|TRBJ2-6
TGTGCCAGCAGTGAGGAGAACAGGGTTGGGGCCAACGTCCTGACTTTC
CASSEENRVGANVLTF
>TRBV19|.|.|TRBJ2-2
TGTGCCAGTAGTCTCTCCCTGAGAGGGGAGCTGTTTTTT
CASSLSLRGELFF
>TRBV5-1|TRBD1|.|TRBJ1-1
TGCGCCAGCAGCCCCGGGACAGGGGGCTTCACTGAAGCTTTCTTT
CASSPGTGGFTEAFF
>TRBV9|.|few|TRBJ2-5
TGTGCCAGCAGCGTAGATAACTTTCCAACGGAGACCCAGTACTTC
CASSVDNFPTETQYF
>TRBV5-1|.|.|TRBJ2-3
TGCGCCAGCAGCTTGAGACAGGGCACAGATACGCAGTATTTT
CASSLRQGTDTQYF
>TRBV28|TRBD1|.|TRBJ1-1
TGTGCCAGCAGTTTTCCTTACAGGGGCGCTGAAGCTTTCTTT
CASSFPYRGAEAFF
>TRBV4-1|.|.|TRBJ1-3
TGCGCCAGCAGCCAACCGGGACATTCTGGAAACACCATATATTTT
CASSQPGHSGNTIYF
>TRBV7-2|.|.|TRBJ2-5
TGTGCCAGCAGCGGCTTTAGGGGCCCAAACCAAGAGACCCAGTACTTC
CASSGFRGPNQETQYF
>TRBV9|.|.|TRBJ2-5
TGTGCCAGCAGCGTAGAACTACCCGGAGAAGAGACCCAGTACTTC
CASSVELPGEETQYF
>TRBV7-2|.|.|TRBJ1-4
TGTGCCAGCAGCCTAGGAGGGGGTGTTGGCGAAAAACTGTTTTTT
CASSLGGGVGEKLFF
>TRBV9|TRBD1|.|TRBJ2-7
TGTGCCAGCAGCGTAGGTCTGGGACAGGGGTACGAGCAGTACTTC
CASSVGLGQGYEQYF
>TRBV5-1|TRBD2|.|TRBJ2-7
TGCGCCAGCAGGGATTCTAGCGGGAGTTACGAGCAGTACTTC
CASRDSSGSYEQYF
>TRBV11-2|.|.|TRBJ2-1
TGTGCCAGCCGTGGGGCTAGCGACAATGAGCAGTTCTTC
CASRGASDNEQFF
>TRBV28|TRBD1|few|TRBJ1-5
TGTGCCAGCAGTGGGGGGACAGCTCATAGCAATCAGCCCCAGCATTTT
CASSGGTAHSNQPQHF
>TRBV7-2|TRBD2|.|TRBJ2-5
TGTGCCAGCAGCTTAACTAGCGGAGGCAACCAAGAGACCCAGTACTTC
CASSLTSGGNQETQYF
>TRBV5-1|.|.|TRBJ2-7
TGCGCCAGCAGCCAGGAGGGCAGGGACTACGAGCAGTACTTC
CASSQEGRDYEQYF
>TRBV28|TRBD1|.|TRBJ1-2
TGTGCCAGCAGTTTACAGGGACAGGGCGCCTATGGCTACACCTTC
CASSLQGQGAYGYTF
>TRBV7-9|.|.|TRBJ2-7
TGTGCCAGCAGCCGACCGGGGGATACCTACGAGCAGTACTTC
CASSRPGDTYEQYF
>TRBV10-3|.|.|TRBJ1-2
TGTGCCATCAGTGAAGAGGAGGTCTATGGCTACACCTTC
CAISEEEVYGYTF
>TRBV27|TRBD2|.|TRBJ2-7
TGTGCCAGCAGTAGACAGGAACTAGCGGGAGGGTTCTACGAGCAGTACTTC
CASSRQELAGGFYEQYF
>TRBV7-6|TRBD2|.|TRBJ2-7
TGTGCCAGCCTCCCTTGGACTAGCGGGAGCGGCGAGCAGTACTTC
CASLPWTSGSGEQYF
>TRBV2|TRBD1|few|TRBJ1-2
TGTGCCAGCAGGACCGGACAGGGTTTCTATGGCTACACCTTC
CASRTGQGFYGYTF